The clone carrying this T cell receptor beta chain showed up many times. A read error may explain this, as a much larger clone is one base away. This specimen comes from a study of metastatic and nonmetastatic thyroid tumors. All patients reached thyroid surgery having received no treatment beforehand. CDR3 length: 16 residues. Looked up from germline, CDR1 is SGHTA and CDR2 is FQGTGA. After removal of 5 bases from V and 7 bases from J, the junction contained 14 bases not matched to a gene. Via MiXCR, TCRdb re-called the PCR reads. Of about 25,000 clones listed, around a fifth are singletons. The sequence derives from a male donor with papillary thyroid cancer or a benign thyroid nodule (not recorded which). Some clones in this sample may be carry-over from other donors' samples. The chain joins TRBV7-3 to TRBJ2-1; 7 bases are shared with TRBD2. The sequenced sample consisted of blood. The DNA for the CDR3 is TGTGCCAGCAGCCGATCCGGGACTACCTTTAATAATGAGCAGTTCTTC. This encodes CASSRSGTTFNNEQFF.